This T cell receptor beta chain was sequenced in a study of control samples from healthy donors and cancer patients. CDR1 is MDHEN and CDR2 is SYDVKM in the germline V gene. The CDR3 is 14 amino acids. The V end was cut by 3 bases, the J end by 5 bases, with 13 bases between. Clones were read by immunoSEQ multiplex PCR, and TCRdb kept only the in-frame ones, dropping some. The repertoire consists of approximately 150,000 clones, with 85% to 95% occurring once and the leading ten covering 1.3% to 1.5%. Input material: blood. This TCR came from a woman younger than 30 in good health. The rearrangement uses TRBV28 and TRBJ2-5; D is undetermined. The CDR3 DNA is TGTGCCAGCAGTTTCCCAAGGGCCTATGAGACCCAGTACTTC. Its translation is CASSFPRAYETQYF.